The table lists the clone carrying this T cell receptor beta chain with a few counts. Antigen specificity is unknown. For TCRbeta, the library was prepared with unique molecular identifiers. TCRdb re-analysed the PCR reads in MiXCR, keeping a single row per CDR3 protein. The sample includes 500,000 or so distinct CDR3 sequences, roughly 11% of them seen just once. This entry belongs to a study of T-cell reconstitution after alpha-beta-depleted transplantation in children. The CDR3 consists of 16 residues. V trimming: 0 bases; J trimming: 6 bases; junction bases outside the gene matches: 10. Whole-study findings and limits: Reported findings indicate that, about two months after transplant, alpha-beta T cells came from several hundred expanded clones, which were derived from non-depleted graft cells.

V is TRBV12-3 or TRBV12-4 and J is TRBJ2-7; 8 nucleotides line up with TRBD2. The sample here was PBMCs, mostly from graft donor cells, taken 180 days after TCRalphabeta/CD19-depleted stem cell transplant. The sequence was obtained from a female patient aged 2-15 years who had a stem cell transplant for aplastic anemia, so the T cells may come from the graft donor. Here the CDR3 DNA reads TGTGCCAGCAGTTTAGCCCGGGGGGGGCCCCAGGGCGAGCAGTACTTC. It codes for CASSLARGGPQGEQYF.